This T cell receptor beta chain was identified in a study of blood T cell repertoires in COVID-19. Across the study: Researchers got acute and convalescent COVID-19 samples from the United States, Italy and Spain.

Per the authors' pipeline: Amplifying reference gene primers gave estimates of nucleated cell counts. TCRdb's table, derived via immunoSEQ multiplex PCR, lists solely in-frame clones and lacks some. V, J and clone size are those of that table, while D and trimming were read from the DNA. The repertoire holds hundreds of thousands of clones, around 81% seen once, with 6.5% to 8.5% in the top ten. Material for sequencing was peripheral blood. The clonotype originates from a woman older than 75 with COVID-19, enrolled during active disease.

CDR3 sequence (DNA): TGTGCCAGCAGCCAAGACAGGACTAGCGGGGGGGCCGGAGAGACCCAGTACTTC. Translating gives CASSQDRTSGGAGETQYF. The V gene is TRBV3-1 (or the pseudogene TRBV3-2), the J gene TRBJ2-5, with 15 bases fitting TRBD2. Unmatched junction bases numbered 6, after V lost 0 bases and J lost 4 bases. The length of the CDR3 is 18 residues. The germline CDR1 and CDR2 sequences are LGHDT and YNNKEL (reference sequence).